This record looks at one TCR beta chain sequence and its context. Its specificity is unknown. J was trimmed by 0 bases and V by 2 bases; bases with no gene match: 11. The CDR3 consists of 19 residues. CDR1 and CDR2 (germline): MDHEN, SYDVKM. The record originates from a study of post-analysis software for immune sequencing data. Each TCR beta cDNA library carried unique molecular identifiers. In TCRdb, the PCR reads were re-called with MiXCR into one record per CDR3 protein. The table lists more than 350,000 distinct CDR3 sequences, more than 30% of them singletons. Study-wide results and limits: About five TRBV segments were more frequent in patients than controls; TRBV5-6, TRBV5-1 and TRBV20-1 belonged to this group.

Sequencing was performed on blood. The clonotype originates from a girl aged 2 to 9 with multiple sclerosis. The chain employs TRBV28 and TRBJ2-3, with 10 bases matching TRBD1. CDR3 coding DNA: TGTGCCAGCAGTTTAATTTCCCCCGGGACAGGGGCAAGCACAGATACGCAGTATTTT. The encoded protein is CASSLISPGTGASTDTQYF.